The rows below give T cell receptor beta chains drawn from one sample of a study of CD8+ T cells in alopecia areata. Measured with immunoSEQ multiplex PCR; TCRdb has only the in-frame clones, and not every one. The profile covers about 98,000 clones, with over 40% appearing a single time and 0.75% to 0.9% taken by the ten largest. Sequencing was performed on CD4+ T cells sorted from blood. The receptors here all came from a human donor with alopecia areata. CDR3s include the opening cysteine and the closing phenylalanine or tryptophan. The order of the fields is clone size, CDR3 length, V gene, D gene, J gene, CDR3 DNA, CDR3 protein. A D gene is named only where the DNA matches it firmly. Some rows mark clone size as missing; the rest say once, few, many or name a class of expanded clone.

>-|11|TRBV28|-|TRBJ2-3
TGTGCCAGCAGCACAACAGATACGCAGTATTTT
CASSTTDTQYF
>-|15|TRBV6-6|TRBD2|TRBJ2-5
TGTGCCAGCAGCCTAGCGGGACGGGGGACAGAGACCCAGTACTTC
CASSLAGRGTETQYF
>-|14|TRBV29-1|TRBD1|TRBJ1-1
TGCAGCGTTGAAGATACAGGGGGTAACACTGAAGCTTTCTTT
CSVEDTGGNTEAFF
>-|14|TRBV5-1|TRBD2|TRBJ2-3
TGCGCCAGCAGCACACATAGCGGGACAGATACGCAGTATTTT
CASSTHSGTDTQYF
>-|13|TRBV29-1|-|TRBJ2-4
TGCAGCGTTGCCCCGACCGGAGAAAACATTCAGTACTTC
CSVAPTGENIQYF
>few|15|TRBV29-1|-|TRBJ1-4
TGCAGCGTGGGGAACAGGGCCACACGACGTGAAAAACTGTTTTTT
CSVGNRATRREKLFF
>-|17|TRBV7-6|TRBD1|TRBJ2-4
TGTGCCAGCAGCTTAGAGGGACAGGGGTTTGGCAAAAACATTCAGTACTTC
CASSLEGQGFGKNIQYF
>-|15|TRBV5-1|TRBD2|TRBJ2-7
TGCGCCAGCAGCAAAACTAGCGGAACCTCCTACGAGCAGTACTTC
CASSKTSGTSYEQYF
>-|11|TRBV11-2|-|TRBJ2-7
TGTGCCAGCAGCCCACAGTACGAGCAGTACTTC
CASSPQYEQYF
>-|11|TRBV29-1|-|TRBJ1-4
TGCAGCGTTGTGACAGAGGAAAAACTGTTTTTT
CSVVTEEKLFF
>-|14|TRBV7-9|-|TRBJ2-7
TGTGCCAGCAGCCTGGGGACGAATAGCTACGAGCAGTACTTC
CASSLGTNSYEQYF
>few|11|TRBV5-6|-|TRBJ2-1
TGTGCCAGCAGCTCGGGGGAGGTGCAGTTCTTC
CASSSGEVQFF
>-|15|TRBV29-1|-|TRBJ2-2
TGCAGCGTTGAAATTGGGGGGATAAACACCGGGGAGCTGTTTTTT
CSVEIGGINTGELFF
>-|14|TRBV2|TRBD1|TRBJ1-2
TGTGCCAGCAGTGAAAGGGGTCAGGGGGATGGCTACACCTTC
CASSERGQGDGYTF
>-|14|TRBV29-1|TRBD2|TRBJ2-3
TGCAGCGTTGTCGGGAGGGCCGTTTCAGATACGCAGTATTTT
CSVVGRAVSDTQYF
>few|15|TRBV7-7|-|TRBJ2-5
TGTGCTAGCAGCTCCGGTCGGGGGGCTGAAGAGACCCAGTACTTC
CASSSGRGAEETQYF
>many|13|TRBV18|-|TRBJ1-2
TGTGCCAGCTCACCCGGGACTGAATATGGCTACACCTTC
CASSPGTEYGYTF
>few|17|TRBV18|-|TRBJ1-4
TGTGCCAGCTCACCACCGATTTGGGACAACCTTGGGAAAAAACTGTTTTTT
CASSPPIWDNLGKKLFF
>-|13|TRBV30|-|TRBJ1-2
TGTGCCTGGAGTCCCTCACGCACATATGGCTACACCTTC
CAWSPSRTYGYTF
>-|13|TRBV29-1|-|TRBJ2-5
TGCAGCGTACGGCTCCGTCAGCAAGAGACCCAGTACTTC
CSVRLRQQETQYF
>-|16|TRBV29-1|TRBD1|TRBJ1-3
TGCAGCGTTGGACAAGGACAGGGGTTCTCTGGAAACACCATATATTTT
CSVGQGQGFSGNTIYF
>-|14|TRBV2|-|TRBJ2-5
TGTGCCAGCAGTGAATGGGGGGCAAGAGAGACCCAGTACTTC
CASSEWGARETQYF
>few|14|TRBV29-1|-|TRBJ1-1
TGCAGCGCCATATCCCTTTACAGGGACACTGAAGCTTTCTTT
CSAISLYRDTEAFF
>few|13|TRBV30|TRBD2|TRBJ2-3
TGTGCCTGGAGTGCCCTAGCGGCAGATACGCAGTATTTT
CAWSALAADTQYF
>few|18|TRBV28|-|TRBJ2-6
TGTGCCAGCAGTTCTCCGACAGCTGCTAGCTCTGGGGCCAACGTCCTGACTTTC
CASSSPTAASSGANVLTF
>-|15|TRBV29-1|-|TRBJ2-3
TGCAGCGCCGTGGGGCGGACCCCTAGCACAGATACGCAGTATTTT
CSAVGRTPSTDTQYF
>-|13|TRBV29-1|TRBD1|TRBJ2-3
TGCAGCGTTGGACAGGGCCCTTCAGATACGCAGTATTTT
CSVGQGPSDTQYF
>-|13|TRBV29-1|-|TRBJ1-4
TGCAGCGTTGGATGGGCCCTGGGTGAAAAACTGTTTTTT
CSVGWALGEKLFF
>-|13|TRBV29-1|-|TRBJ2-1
TGCAGCGCCCCAGGGGCTAGGAACAATGAGCAGTTCTTC
CSAPGARNNEQFF
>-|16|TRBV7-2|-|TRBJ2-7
TGTGCCAGCAGCTTAGCCCCGGGTCTCAGGTCCTACGAGCAGTACTTC
CASSLAPGLRSYEQYF
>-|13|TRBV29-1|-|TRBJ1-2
TGCAGCGTTGGGGCGAAGAGGGAGTATGGCTACACCTTC
CSVGAKREYGYTF
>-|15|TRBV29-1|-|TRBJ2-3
TGCAGCGTTGAGGGGCAGAGCGTCGGCACAGATACGCAGTATTTT
CSVEGQSVGTDTQYF
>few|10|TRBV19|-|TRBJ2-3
TGTGCCAGTAGTACAGATACGCAGTATTTT
CASSTDTQYF
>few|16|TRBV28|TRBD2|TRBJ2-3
TGTGCCAGCAGTCCCCAAACTAGCGGAACCACAGATACGCAGTATTTT
CASSPQTSGTTDTQYF
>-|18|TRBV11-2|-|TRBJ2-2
TGTGCCAGCAGCTTAGGATTGTTGTTTTCCGCGAACACCGGGGAGCTGTTTTTT
CASSLGLLFSANTGELFF
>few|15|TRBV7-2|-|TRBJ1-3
TGTGCCAGCAGCTTAGGACCAGGGACCGGAAACACCATATATTTT
CASSLGPGTGNTIYF
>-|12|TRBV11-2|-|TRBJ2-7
-
CASSSSGKGQYF
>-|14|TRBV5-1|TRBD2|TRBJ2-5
TGCGCCAGCAGCTCAGGACTAGTTGGAGAGACCCAGTACTTC
CASSSGLVGETQYF
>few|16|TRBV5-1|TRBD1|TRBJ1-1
TGCGCCAGCAGCTTTACCCCCGGACAGGAAGGAACTGAAGCTTTCTTT
CASSFTPGQEGTEAFF
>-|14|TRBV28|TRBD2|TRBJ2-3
TGTGCCAGCAGTCGGACTAGTGTTTGGGATACGCAGTATTTT
CASSRTSVWDTQYF
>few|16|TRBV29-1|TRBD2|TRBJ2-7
TGCAGCGTTGGAGGGACTAGCGGGAGGAGGGTCGGCGAGCAGTACTTC
CSVGGTSGRRVGEQYF
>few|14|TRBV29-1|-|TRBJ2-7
TGCAGCGTCAGTGGGCCCGGGCAGGGATACGAGCAGTACTTC
CSVSGPGQGYEQYF